This T cell receptor beta chain was captured in a study of TIL therapy for anti-PD-1-resistant metastatic lung cancer. Sequencing used immunoSEQ v3. Data came from immunoSEQ multiplex PCR; TCRdb stores just in-frame clones and leaves some out. The data show tens of thousands of clones, roughly 69% seen once. V lost 2 bases to trimming and J lost 0 bases, with 10 bases between them. The CDR3 extends over 15 amino acids. CDR1 is WSHSY and CDR2 is SAAADI in the germline V gene. Time point defined: pre-treatment sample, taken before nivolumab and TIL therapy. This TCR derives from a person between 25 and 80 years old with non-small cell lung cancer. The sequenced sample was blood, obtained at baseline. The rearrangement joins TRBV10-2 to TRBJ1-1; D is ambiguous. CDR3 nucleotides: TGCGCCAGCAGTGAGGTACAGCTCATGAACACTGAAGCTTTCTTT. Translation: CASSEVQLMNTEAFF.